The present entry profiles one T cell receptor beta chain with its context. The source of the sample is a study of blood T cell repertoires in COVID-19. This CDR3 contains 14 residues. CDR1 and CDR2 (germline): SGHRS, YFSETQ. Losses at the gene ends were 2 bases for V and 3 bases for J; bases not matched to a gene: 4. Authors' processing steps: Reference gene primer amplification in the assay estimated nucleated cell counts. Assay: immunoSEQ multiplex PCR; the TCRdb copy retains only in-frame clones and omits some. V and J calls and clone size come straight from that table; D and trimming were deduced from the DNA. The data contain 200,000 to 250,000 clones, roughly 86% of them singletons.

The clonotype was recovered from a man younger than 35 with acute COVID-19. Sequences were obtained from PBMCs or T cells enriched from blood (not recorded which). The rearrangement uses TRBV5-1 and TRBJ2-7; 8 bases agree with TRBD2. As DNA, the CDR3 is TGCGCCAGCAGCTTCCGGGGGGGTATCTACGAGCAGTACTTC. Amino acid sequence: CASSFRGGIYEQYF.